This entry describes one TCR beta chain. The data belong to a study of blood T cell repertoires in COVID-19. Germline assignment: CDR1 SGHTS and CDR2 YDEGEE. This CDR3 has 16 amino acids. V shed 1 base, J shed 2 bases, and the junction held 6 bases outside the gene matches. Only in-frame clones appear in the TCRdb table, and some are missing; sequencing was by immunoSEQ multiplex PCR. The sample gives roughly 35,000 clones, 87% of which show up once; 35% to 55% is in the top ten. This clonotype was obtained from a human donor in a cohort sampled during active COVID-19. The chain couples TRBV5-8 to TRBJ2-3; 8 bases align to TRBD2. The sample taken for sequencing was peripheral blood. The CDR3 nucleotides read TGTGCCAGCAGCTTGAGGACTAGCACCTACACAGATACGCAGTATTTT. This gives the protein CASSLRTSTYTDTQYF. Full variable domain (outside the CDR3, taken from reference TRBV5-8 and TRBJ2-3): EAGVTQSPTHLIKTRGQQATLRCSPISGHTSVYWYQQALGLGLQFLLWYDEGEERNRGNFPPRFSGRQFPNYSSELNVNALELEDSALYLCASSLRTSTYTDTQYFGPGTRLTVL.